This TCR beta chain emerged from a study of T cell responses to AZD1222 COVID-19 vaccine. The study's findings and limits: No day 14 peak samples; only post-peak repertoires were characterized. Only a handful of AZD1222 recipients, six or seven in all, had baseline seropositivity. Spike as a whole was targeted by vaccine-associated CD4 TCRs, dominant at 160-218 and 743-854.

Sequencing used immunoSEQ multiplex PCR; TCRdb keeps in-frame clones, though not all of them. The sample has 130,000 or so clones; 89% are singletons. Deletions cut 4 bases from V and 4 bases from J, with 11 bases between. Germline-derived CDR1 and CDR2 are SGHNT and YYREEE (reference sequence). CDR3 length: 13 amino acids. The sample holds one count of this clone. Its antigen is currently unknown. The TCR originated in an adult in good health. Source: peripheral blood, taken on day 0 of AZD1222 vaccination. The chain recombines TRBV5-4 with TRBJ1-1; D is ambiguous. The CDR3, as DNA: TGTGCCAGCAGCGAAGTAGGGTCCACTGAAGCTTTCTTT. Translated, it gives CASSEVGSTEAFF.